The 25 T cell receptor beta chains in this list originate from one sample, sequenced in a study of response to subunit inactivated influenza vaccine. TCRdb re-called the RT-PCR reads with MiXCR, one entry per CDR3 protein. The table records approximately 170,000 distinct CDR3 sequences, around 12% of them present only once. These data also featured in a second study, about T cells expressing NK-cell markers. From that study: 5'RACE template switching built TCR beta cDNA with unique molecular identifiers.

Sequenced here: CD8+ T cells sorted from PBMCs, sampled roughly 12 days after vaccination. The receptors originated from a man over 45 who received an inactivated influenza vaccine.

The genes are TRBV7-9 and TRBJ2-1, with 7 bases that match TRBD1. From germline, CDR1 is SEHNR and CDR2 FQNEAQ (reference sequence). This CDR3 is built from 14 residues. Unmatched junction bases numbered 7, after V lost 1 base and J lost 10 bases. CDR3 loop: CASSLGQGVKEQFF. In DNA form, the CDR3 reads TGTGCCAGCAGCTTAGGTCAGGGGGTGAAGGAGCAGTTCTTC.

V gene TRBV9 combines with J gene TRBJ2-1; 11 bases are shared with TRBD2. The CDR3 covers 19 residues. CDR1 SGDLS and CDR2 YYNGEE come from the germline V gene. V dropped 1 base and J dropped 4; count of bases not matched to a gene: 13. The CDR3 DNA follows: TGTGCCAGCAGCGTAAACCCGAATGCCGGGACTAGCGGTTACAATGAGCAGTTCTTC. It specifies CASSVNPNAGTSGYNEQFF.

This clonotype was observed many times. The CDR3 loop is CASSEDDGRGLTPQHF. CDR3 in DNA: TGTGCCAGCAGTGAAGATGATGGTAGGGGATTAACGCCCCAGCATTTT. The genes are TRBV2 and TRBJ1-5, with D maybe TRBD1 (5 bases). There are 16 residues in the CDR3. The V end was cut by 1 base, the J end by 9 bases, with 19 bases between. Germline values: CDR1 SNHLY, CDR2 FYNNEI.

The chain joins TRBV15 to TRBJ2-7, with TRBD1 as a possible D gene (5 bases). From germline, CDR1 is LNHNV and CDR2 YYDKDF (reference sequence). The CDR3 sequence is 15 residues long. V was shortened by 5 bases and J by 2 bases, with 16 bases between the two germline ends. CDR3 region: CATSPRPPRAYEQYF. The CDR3 DNA reads TGTGCCACCAGCCCTCGACCGCCCAGGGCCTACGAGCAGTACTTC.

This CDR3 is CSVRDGSSYNEQFF. DNA for the CDR3: TGCAGCGTTCGGGACGGGAGCTCCTACAATGAGCAGTTCTTC. The rearrangement joins TRBV29-1 to TRBJ2-1; maybe TRBD2 (6 bases). The CDR3 runs 14 residues. Germline V gene data show CDR1 as SQVTM and CDR2 as ANQGSEA. V dropped 5 bases and J dropped 0 bases, with 11 bases sitting between them.

The sample holds a few counts of this clonotype. The chain is built from TRBV15 and TRBJ2-2; possibly TRBD2 for D (5 bases). V was pared by 0 bases and J by 4 bases, with 12 bases between. CDR3 size: 16 residues. The germline V gene encodes CDR1 LNHNV and CDR2 YYDKDF (reference sequence). CDR3 sequence reads: CATSRDLGSRTGELFF. DNA of the CDR3: TGTGCCACCAGCAGAGATCTAGGGAGTCGCACCGGGGAGCTGTTTTTT.

This clonotype has a handful of counts. The genes are TRBV20-1 and TRBJ2-3; 7 bases are shared with TRBD2. The germline V gene has CDR1 DFQATT and CDR2 SNEGSKA (reference sequence). This CDR3 contains 15 residues. The V gene end was trimmed by 6 bases and the J gene end by 2 bases; junction bases not matched to a gene: 11. The CDR3 here is CSAGGWLAATDTQYF. In DNA form, the CDR3 reads TGCAGTGCCGGGGGGTGGCTAGCGGCCACAGATACGCAGTATTTT.

In this sample, this clonotype turned up a few times. The V gene is TRBV7-8, the J gene TRBJ2-7, with 11 nucleotides matching TRBD1. The CDR3 totals 17 residues. Trimming at V came to 0 bases and at J to 0 bases, leaving 4 bases not matched to a gene. The germline V gene encodes CDR1 SGHVS and CDR2 FQNEAQ. The CDR3 DNA is TGTGCCAGCAGCTTAGCCCCGGGACAGGGGGGCTCCTACGAGCAGTACTTC. It encodes CASSLAPGQGGSYEQYF.

The sample holds many counts of this clonotype. This chain joins TRBV5-1 and TRBJ2-5; 7 nucleotides align to TRBD1. CDR1 and CDR2 (germline): SGHRS, YFSETQ. V shed 3 bases, J shed 4 bases, and the junction held 3 bases outside the gene matches. The CDR3 is 13 amino acids. The DNA of the CDR3 is TGCGCCAGCAGCTGGGACAGTTCAGAGACCCAGTACTTC. As protein: CASSWDSSETQYF.

This clonotype was seen more than once but under ten times. The chain links TRBV7-6 to TRBJ2-3; D unresolved. CDR1 and CDR2 (germline): SGHVS, FNYEAQ. This CDR3 contains 13 residues. The V end lost 2 bases, the J end lost 3 bases, and 6 bases lay between the germline ends. Here the CDR3 DNA reads TGTGCCAGCAGCTTATTTGATACAGATACGCAGTATTTT. It specifies CASSLFDTDTQYF.

This clonotype was observed at least ten times. This chain joins TRBV24-1 and TRBJ2-1; no reliable D call. CDR3 length: 12 amino acids. From germline, CDR1 is KGHDR and CDR2 SFDVKD. The V end was cut by 7 bases, the J end by 7 bases, with 10 bases between. This CDR3 is CATSLSGNEQFF. CDR3 DNA sequence: TGTGCCACCAGCTTGAGTGGAAATGAGCAGTTCTTC.

The chain joins TRBV6-1 to TRBJ2-1, with 7 bases fitting TRBD1. Germline-derived CDR1 and CDR2 are MNHNS and SASEGT. V gave up 5 bases and J gave up 4 bases; unmatched junction bases: 5. This CDR3 has 14 amino acids. In DNA form, the CDR3 reads TGTGCCAGCAGTCTCGGGACAGAGTACAATGAGCAGTTCTTC. This translates into CASSLGTEYNEQFF.

Comment on this clonotype: A much larger clone sits a single nucleotide away, making a read error possible. V is TRBV28 and J is TRBJ2-3, with 9 bases that match TRBD2. J gave up 4 bases and V 6 bases, and 8 bases lay outside the gene matches. This CDR3 comprises 15 residues. The germline V gene has CDR1 MDHEN and CDR2 SYDVKM. CDR3 bases: TGTGCCAGCAGCCGGACTAGCGCCCGGTCAGATACGCAGTATTTT. Amino acids: CASSRTSARSDTQYF.

The V gene is TRBV30, the J gene TRBJ2-3, with 9 bases that match TRBD2. The CDR3 totals 14 residues. V gave up 7 bases and J gave up 5 bases; unmatched junction bases: 10. Germline V CDR1 and CDR2: GTSNPN, SVGIG (reference sequence). The CDR3 nucleotides read TGTGCCTCTACCTGGTTAGCGGGGGAAGATACGCAGTATTTT. Encoded protein: CASTWLAGEDTQYF.

This clonotype came up a few times. The rearrangement uses TRBV7-2 and TRBJ2-1; 8 bases are shared with TRBD2. Looked up from germline, CDR1 is SGHTA and CDR2 is FQGNSA. The junction had 3 bases not matched to a gene; V was cut back by 2 bases and J by 9 bases. CDR3 length: 13 residues. The CDR3 nucleotides read TGTGCCAGCAGCTTACTAGCGGGTATTGAGCAGTTCTTC. Translated, it gives CASSLLAGIEQFF. The whole variable domain, filled in from reference TRBV7-2 and TRBJ2-1, reads GAGVSQSPSNKVTEKGKDVELRCDPISGHTALYWYRQSLGQGLEFLIYFQGNSAPDKSGLPSDRFSAERTGGSVSTLTIQRTQQEDSAVYLCASSLLAGIEQFFGPGTRLTVL.

This clonotype was seen a handful of times. The gene calls are TRBV7-9 and TRBJ2-1; D unclear. The CDR3 is 16 residues long. V lost 5 bases and J lost 7, with 21 bases in between. Germline V lookup: CDR1 SEHNR, CDR2 FQNEAQ (reference sequence). For the CDR3, the DNA is TGTGCCAGCAGCACGAGCCTAGTTCCTCCCTGGAATGAGCAGTTCTTC. As protein: CASSTSLVPPWNEQFF.

This clonotype has just a few counts. This chain uses TRBV5-6 with TRBJ1-6; D is ambiguous. The germline V and J ends were trimmed by 2 bases and 9 bases, with 15 bases remaining between them. CDR1 and CDR2 (germline): SGHDT, YYEEEE. The CDR3 length is 15 residues. The CDR3 coding sequence is TGTGCCAGCAGCTTCATTGTCGGGGATTCTTCACCCCTCCACTTT. It encodes CASSFIVGDSSPLHF. The full variable domain, rest sourced from reference TRBV5-6 and TRBJ1-6, is DAGVTQSPTHLIKTRGQQVTLRCSPKSGHDTVSWYQQALGQGPQFIFQYYEEEERQRGNFPDRFSGHQFPNYSSELNVNALLLGDSALYLCASSFIVGDSSPLHFGNGTRLTVT.

The table lists this clonotype with a few counts. The rearrangement joins TRBV7-2 to TRBJ2-1; 11 positions agree with TRBD1. The CDR3 totals 16 residues. Germline assignment: CDR1 SGHTA and CDR2 FQGNSA. With V trimmed by 2 bases and J by 6 bases, 6 bases remained unmatched. The chain's CDR3 is CASSLFSGQGGNEQFF. The CDR3 nucleotides read TGTGCCAGCAGCTTATTCTCGGGACAGGGGGGCAATGAGCAGTTCTTC. The variable domain in full, completed from reference TRBV7-2 and TRBJ2-1, reads GAGVSQSPSNKVTEKGKDVELRCDPISGHTALYWYRQSLGQGLEFLIYFQGNSAPDKSGLPSDRFSAERTGGSVSTLTIQRTQQEDSAVYLCASSLFSGQGGNEQFFGPGTRLTVL.

The chain couples TRBV7-6 to TRBJ2-5; TRBD2 matches 7 bases. This CDR3 region has 17 residues. The germline V gene encodes CDR1 SGHVS and CDR2 FNYEAQ. Trimming removed 2 bases from V and 2 bases from J; junction bases left unmatched: 11. The chain's CDR3 is CASSLWLAELRQETQYF. In DNA form, the CDR3 reads TGTGCCAGCAGCTTATGGCTAGCGGAACTCAGGCAAGAGACCCAGTACTTC.

The gene calls are TRBV7-9 and TRBJ2-7; D possibly corresponds to TRBD2 (6 bases). Germline V gene data show CDR1 as SEHNR and CDR2 as FQNEAQ (reference sequence). V was shortened by 1 base and J by 6 bases, with 10 bases between the two germline ends. This CDR3 has 13 residues. The CDR3 sequence is CASSLGGGTEQYF. As DNA, the CDR3 is TGTGCCAGCAGCTTAGGTGGAGGGACCGAGCAGTACTTC.

In nucleotides, the CDR3 is TGTGCCAGCAGCCCGACTTTGGGAAGGCCGGGGGGAGAGACCCAGTACTTC. This gives the protein CASSPTLGRPGGETQYF. The rearrangement uses TRBV6-1 and TRBJ2-5; 7 positions agree with TRBD2. With 6 bases clipped from V and 4 bases from J, the junction kept 17 bases outside the gene matches. Per germline, CDR1 MNHNS and CDR2 SASEGT. CDR3 length: 17 residues.

The rearrangement links TRBV25-1 to TRBJ2-5, with 7 bases lining up with TRBD2. Germline CDR1 is MGHDK and CDR2 is SYGVNS. Unmatched junction bases numbered 12, after V lost 4 bases and J lost 4 bases. The CDR3 contains 16 residues. The CDR3 loop reads CASSVTGGRLGETQYF. Here the CDR3 DNA reads TGTGCCAGCAGTGTCACTGGCGGGAGATTGGGAGAGACCCAGTACTTC. The full variable domain, its missing parts supplied by reference TRBV25-1 and TRBJ2-5, is EADIYQTPRYLVIGTGKKITLECSQTMGHDKMYWYQQDPGMELHLIHYSYGVNSTEKGDLSSESTVSRIRTEHFPLTLESARPSHTSQYLCASSVTGGRLGETQYFGPGTRLLVL.

This clonotype was found many times. This sequence joins TRBV28 and TRBJ2-1; D may be TRBD1 or TRBD2 (6 bases each). CDR3 length: 16 amino acids. Germline values: CDR1 MDHEN, CDR2 SYDVKM. The germline V and J ends were trimmed by 1 base and 0 bases, with 10 bases remaining between them. CDR3 nucleotides: TGTGCCAGCAGTTTATCCGGGGGCCTCTCCTACAATGAGCAGTTCTTC. This sequence encodes CASSLSGGLSYNEQFF.

V usage is TRBV27 and J usage is TRBJ2-7; D gene ambiguous. With 4 bases removed from V and 7 bases from J, the gap between germline ends came to 14 bases. Germline V gene data show CDR1 as MNHEY and CDR2 as SMNVEV (reference sequence). This CDR3 contains 13 residues. CDR3 DNA sequence: TGTGCCAGCAGTTCATTGCCCTCCCGTGAGCAGTACTTC. Protein product: CASSSLPSREQYF.

This clonotype was picked up a small number of times. The rearrangement uses TRBV29-1 and TRBJ1-1; no reliable D call. The CDR3 has 15 residues. Germline loops: CDR1 SQVTM, CDR2 ANQGSEA. The V end was cut by 4 bases, the J end by 1 base, with 16 bases between. The CDR3 DNA sequence: TGCAGCGTTGTAGTTACGTGGGCTCCGAACACTGAAGCTTTCTTT. Translating gives CSVVVTWAPNTEAFF.